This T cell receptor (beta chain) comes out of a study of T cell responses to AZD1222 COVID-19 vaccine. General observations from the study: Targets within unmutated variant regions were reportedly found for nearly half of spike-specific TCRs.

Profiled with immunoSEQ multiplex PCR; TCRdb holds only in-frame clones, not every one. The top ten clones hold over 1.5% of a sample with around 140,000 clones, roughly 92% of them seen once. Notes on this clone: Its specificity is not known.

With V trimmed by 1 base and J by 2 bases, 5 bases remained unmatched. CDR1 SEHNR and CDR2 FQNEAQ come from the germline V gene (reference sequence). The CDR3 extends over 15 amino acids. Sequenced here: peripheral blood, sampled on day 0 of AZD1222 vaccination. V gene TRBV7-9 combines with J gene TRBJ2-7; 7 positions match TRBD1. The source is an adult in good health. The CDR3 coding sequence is TGTGCCAGCAGCTTAGTACGGGACAGTCCCTACGAGCAGTACTTC. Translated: CASSLVRDSPYEQYF.